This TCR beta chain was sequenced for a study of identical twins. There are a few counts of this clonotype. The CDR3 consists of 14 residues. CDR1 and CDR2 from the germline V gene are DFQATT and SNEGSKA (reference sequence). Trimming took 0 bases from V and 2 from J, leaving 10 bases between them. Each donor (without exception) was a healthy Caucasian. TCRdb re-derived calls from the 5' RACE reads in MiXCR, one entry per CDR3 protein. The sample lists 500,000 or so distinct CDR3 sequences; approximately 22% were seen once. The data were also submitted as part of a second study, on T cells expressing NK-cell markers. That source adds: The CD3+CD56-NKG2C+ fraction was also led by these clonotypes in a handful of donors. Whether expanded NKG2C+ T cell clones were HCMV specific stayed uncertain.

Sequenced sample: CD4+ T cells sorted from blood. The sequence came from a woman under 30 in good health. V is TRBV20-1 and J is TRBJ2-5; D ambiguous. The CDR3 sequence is CSARDATAQETQYF. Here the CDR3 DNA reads TGCAGTGCTAGAGATGCGACGGCTCAAGAGACCCAGTACTTC.